Following are 25 T cell receptor beta chains from one sample sequenced in a study of T cell changes during pregnancy in multiple sclerosis. Clones were sequenced by immunoSEQ multiplex PCR, and TCRdb holds only the in-frame ones, with some missing. The sample lists 25,000 to 35,000 clones, 85% to 90% seen once, with around 7.9% in the top ten. This specimen consisted of CD8+ T cells from peripheral blood mononuclear cells, obtained after pregnancy. The source is a female donor with multiple sclerosis, enrolled in a pregnancy study.

This rearrangement joins TRBV19 to TRBJ2-7, with TRBD1 as a possible D gene (6 bases). CDR1 and CDR2 (germline): LNHDA, SQIVND (reference sequence). The CDR3 spans 14 residues. The germline V and J ends were trimmed by 4 bases and 2 bases, with 12 bases remaining between them. The CDR3 here is CASSTQGGPYEQYF. The CDR3 nucleotides are TGTGCCAGTAGTACTCAAGGGGGACCCTACGAGCAGTACTTC.

The rearrangement uses TRBV19 and TRBJ1-1, with D perhaps TRBD1 (5 bases). V was shortened by 6 bases and J by 5 bases, with 16 bases between the two germline ends. In germline, CDR1 is LNHDA, CDR2 SQIVND (reference sequence). This CDR3 is 14 amino acids long. The CDR3 is CASRLPRDGTEAFF. Here the CDR3 DNA reads TGTGCCAGTAGACTCCCCAGGGATGGGACTGAAGCTTTCTTT.

The gene calls are TRBV9 and TRBJ2-1; no reliable D call. This CDR3 has 15 amino acids. CDR1 and CDR2 (germline): SGDLS, YYNGEE. V was clipped by 0 bases and J by 0 bases, with 7 bases between them. The CDR3 bases are TGTGCCAGCAGCGTAGGCACAGACTCCTACAATGAGCAGTTCTTC. Translation gives CASSVGTDSYNEQFF. Using reference TRBV9 and TRBJ2-1 for the parts outside the CDR3, the full variable domain is DSGVTQTPKHLITATGQRVTLRCSPRSGDLSVYWYQQSLDQGLQFLIQYYNGEERAKGNILERFSAQQFPDLHSELNLSSLELGDSALYFCASSVGTDSYNEQFFGPGTRLTVL.

The CDR3 reads CASSEMTGDMNTEAFF. The CDR3 nucleotides read TGTGCCAGCAGCGAGATGACAGGAGACATGAACACTGAAGCTTTCTTT. This sequence joins TRBV7-9 and TRBJ1-1; D is possibly TRBD1 (6 bases). With 5 bases removed from V and 0 bases from J, the gap between germline ends came to 16 bases. This CDR3 comprises 16 residues. Per germline, CDR1 SEHNR and CDR2 FQNEAQ (reference sequence).

The chain is built from TRBV11-2 and TRBJ1-1; D possibly corresponds to TRBD1 (6 bases). The V and J ends lost 3 bases and 5 bases respectively, with 16 bases between them. CDR1 SGHAT and CDR2 FQNNGV come from the germline V gene. The CDR3 has 15 amino acids. The CDR3 DNA reads as TGTGCCAGCAGCTTTCAACCGGGGGGCAGGACTGAAGCTTTCTTT. This gives the protein CASSFQPGGRTEAFF.

This clone rates as medium-sized. V and J are TRBV5-3 and TRBJ2-5, with 10 bases that match TRBD2. TRBV5-3 is designated an ORF whose function remains uncertain. The CDR3 has 18 amino acids. J lost 6 bases, V lost 4 bases, and 18 bases had no gene match. CDR3 sequence (DNA): TGTGCCAGAAGCCCGAGACCTGAGGGGACTAGCGATAGAAAGACCCAGTACTTC. This encodes CARSPRPEGTSDRKTQYF.

This clone was counted only a few times. The V call is TRBV11-3, the J call TRBJ2-1, with D unresolved. Looked up from germline, CDR1 is SGHNT and CDR2 is YENEEA. Between the trimmed V and J ends, which lost 6 bases and 4 bases, there was a span of 16 bases. This CDR3 has 15 amino acids. The CDR3 sequence: CASSPDAEPYNEQFF. In DNA, the CDR3 is TGTGCCAGCAGTCCCGACGCGGAACCATACAATGAGCAGTTCTTC.

This sequence joins TRBV5-1 and TRBJ2-7; D might be TRBD1 (6 bases). Germline CDR1 reads SGHRS; CDR2 reads YFSETQ. With 0 bases removed from V and 2 bases from J, the gap between germline ends came to 9 bases. CDR3 length equals 14 residues. Here the CDR3 DNA reads TGCGCCAGCAGCTTGGCAGGGGCGACCTACGAGCAGTACTTC. Residues: CASSLAGATYEQYF.

This chain links TRBV28 with TRBJ2-7, with a weak D call TRBD1 (7 bases). Germline V gene data show CDR1 as MDHEN and CDR2 as SYDVKM. CDR3 length equals 13 residues. V was trimmed by 8 bases and J by 4 bases, leaving 15 bases between them. CDR3 sequence (DNA): TGTGCCAGCGACCCATCAGGGGGGTACGAGCAGTACTTC. Its translation: CASDPSGGYEQYF.

The chain employs TRBV6-6 and TRBJ1-5; D is possibly TRBD1 (5 bases). The CDR3 sequence is 15 residues long. Trimming stripped 6 bases from V and 4 bases from J, with 16 bases between. Looked up from germline, CDR1 is MNHNY and CDR2 is SVGAGI (reference sequence). The CDR3 DNA sequence: TGTGCCAGCAGCCCCCCGGGGGGGGGTAATCAGCCCCAGCATTTT. This encodes CASSPPGGGNQPQHF.

This clone was picked up one time. At one of its ends the junction is not consistent with the germline gene, which may arise from a read error. The genes are TRBV6-4 and TRBJ2-3, with TRBD2 as a possible D gene (6 bases). This CDR3 is 14 amino acids long. The germline CDR1 and CDR2 sequences are MRHNA and SNTAGT. The CDR3 reads CVSSEGGGTDTQYF. The CDR3 bases are TGTGTCAGCAGTGAGGGCGGGGGCACAGATACGCAGTATTTT.

This rearrangement joins TRBV5-6 to TRBJ1-2; D is perhaps TRBD1 (5 bases). Germline V gene data show CDR1 as SGHDT and CDR2 as YYEEEE. The V and J ends lost 4 bases and 4 bases respectively, with 14 bases between them. The length of the CDR3 is 14 residues. The CDR3 reads CASSLPPGFYGYTF. CDR3 bases: TGTGCCAGCAGCCTCCCGCCAGGGTTCTATGGCTACACCTTC.

The chain has TRBV9 and TRBJ1-1, with D possibly TRBD1 on 5 matching bases. Germline CDR1 is SGDLS and CDR2 is YYNGEE. The CDR3 sequence is 13 residues long. V gave up 3 bases and J gave up 0 bases, with 6 bases separating them. CDR3 sequence reads: CASSEGLNTEAFF. The DNA of the CDR3 is TGTGCCAGCAGCGAGGGGCTGAACACTGAAGCTTTCTTT.

This clone turned up a few times. The rearrangement links TRBV2 to TRBJ1-2; 8 nucleotides match TRBD1. The CDR3 covers 15 residues. CDR1 SNHLY and CDR2 FYNNEI come from the germline V gene. V was pared by 6 bases and J by 2 bases, with 8 bases of the junction left unmatched. As DNA, the CDR3 is TGTGCCAGCAGGGGGCGTGGACAGGGAAACTATGGCTACACCTTC. It specifies CASRGRGQGNYGYTF.

Only one count was recorded for this clone. This rearrangement joins TRBV4-3 to TRBJ2-6, with unresolved D. Per the germline V gene, CDR1 is LGHNA and CDR2 is YSLEER. Trimming removed 2 bases from V and 5 bases from J, with 13 bases in between. The CDR3 extends over 16 amino acids. The CDR3 DNA reads TGCGCCAGCAGCCAAAGCGTAAACCCTCGGGCCAACGTCCTGACTTTC. Translated, it gives CASSQSVNPRANVLTF.

The chain has TRBV5-6 and TRBJ2-7, with D hard to call. Trimming took 1 base from V and 0 from J, leaving 8 bases between them. Germline values: CDR1 SGHDT, CDR2 YYEEEE. This CDR3 is 14 amino acids long. The DNA for the CDR3 is TGTGCCAGCAGCTTGTACGGCGGCTCCTACGAGCAGTACTTC. Amino acids: CASSLYGGSYEQYF. The full variable domain, completed using reference TRBV5-6 and TRBJ2-7, is DAGVTQSPTHLIKTRGQQVTLRCSPKSGHDTVSWYQQALGQGPQFIFQYYEEEERQRGNFPDRFSGHQFPNYSSELNVNALLLGDSALYLCASSLYGGSYEQYFGPGTRLTVT.

The chain links TRBV7-8 to TRBJ2-7; a weak D match, TRBD1 (6 bases). Germline V CDR1 and CDR2: SGHVS, FQNEAQ. The CDR3 consists of 14 residues. Deletions cut 5 bases from V and 0 bases from J, with 11 bases between. CDR3 loop: CASSNTGLSYEQYF. The DNA for the CDR3 is TGTGCCAGCAGCAATACAGGGCTCTCCTACGAGCAGTACTTC.

This sequence joins TRBV18 and TRBJ1-1; possible D gene TRBD1, 6 bases. V was shortened by 0 bases and J by 3 bases, with 14 bases between the two germline ends. The CDR3 has 16 amino acids. Germline assignment: CDR1 KGHSH and CDR2 LQKENI. The CDR3 nucleotides read TGTGCCAGCTCACCACCGAGGGGGTTGGGGGACACTGAAGCTTTCTTT. Its translation is CASSPPRGLGDTEAFF.

The V call is TRBV10-3, the J call TRBJ2-7, with 7 bases aligning to TRBD1. V trimming: 6 bases; J trimming: 5 bases; junction bases outside the gene matches: 4. From germline, CDR1 is ENHRY and CDR2 SYGVKD. The CDR3 is 12 amino acids. The CDR3 sequence: CAISDRVNEQYF. The CDR3 nucleotides are TGTGCCATCAGCGACAGGGTCAACGAGCAGTACTTC.

The chain uses TRBV5-6 and TRBJ2-5; 8 bases line up with TRBD1. Germline V gives CDR1 SGHDT, CDR2 YYEEEE. There are 13 residues in the CDR3. The J segment lost 3 bases and the V segment lost 6 bases, leaving 4 bases of the junction unmatched. The DNA for the CDR3 is TGTGCCAGCACCCTGACAGGGGAAGAGACCCAGTACTTC. Protein product: CASTLTGEETQYF.

This sequence joins TRBV6-5 and TRBJ2-3, with a tentative D call TRBD2 (6 bases). This CDR3 comprises 15 residues. The V and J ends lost 7 bases and 0 bases respectively, with 14 bases between them. Germline V CDR1 and CDR2: MNHEY, SVGAGI. The CDR3: CASTLLAGSTDTQYF. As DNA, the CDR3 is TGTGCCAGCACCCTACTTGCGGGGAGCACAGATACGCAGTATTTT.

The V and J genes are TRBV7-3 and TRBJ2-3; perhaps TRBD2 as D (7 bases). Germline V gene lookup returns CDR1 SGHTA and CDR2 FQGTGA. The CDR3 loop spans 15 amino acids. Between the trimmed V and J ends, which lost 5 bases and 2 bases, there was a span of 14 bases. CDR3 nucleotide sequence: TGTGCCAGCAGCCTCCTAGGGGGGGTCACAGATACGCAGTATTTT. Translating gives CASSLLGGVTDTQYF.

The V and J genes are TRBV4-3 and TRBJ2-7, with D perhaps matching TRBD2 (6 bases). The V and J ends lost 0 bases and 6 bases respectively, with 15 bases between them. This CDR3 comprises 15 residues. Germline-derived CDR1 and CDR2 are LGHNA and YSLEER. In nucleotides, the CDR3 is TGCGCCAGCAGCCAAGAACCTGGGACTCCTGGCGAGCAGTACTTC. Translating gives CASSQEPGTPGEQYF.

This chain connects TRBV15 to TRBJ2-1; 13 positions agree with TRBD2. The germline CDR1 and CDR2 sequences are LNHNV and YYDKDF (reference sequence). The CDR3 sequence is 17 residues long. The J segment lost 2 bases and the V segment lost 5 bases, leaving 6 bases of the junction unmatched. CDR3 nucleotide sequence: TGTGCCACCAGCGGGGGGACTAGCGGGGAGGCCTACAATGAGCAGTTCTTC. Encoded protein: CATSGGTSGEAYNEQFF.

This clone was seen only a few times. The chain carries TRBV27 and TRBJ1-1, with D unclear. CDR1 MNHEY and CDR2 SMNVEV come from the germline V gene (reference sequence). The ends were cut back, 1 base at V and 6 bases at J, with 12 bases in the middle. The CDR3 runs to 14 residues. The chain's CDR3 is CASSLYGVLPEAFF. For the CDR3, the DNA is TGTGCCAGCAGTTTATACGGGGTCTTGCCTGAAGCTTTCTTT.